A selection of T cell receptor beta chains follows, all from one sample in a study of cytomegalovirus exposure and HLA in healthy donors. Sequencing was performed with immunoSEQ multiplex PCR; in TCRdb, only in-frame clones are kept and a portion is missing. Of some 180,000 clones in the sample, roughly 90% were seen once. The sequenced sample was PBMCs. These receptors originate from a girl under three years old in good health and CMV-seronegative. Both conserved end residues are trimmed from each CDR3.

>TRBJ2-2|14|TRBV7-9
ASSSSGTGGAGELF
>TRBJ2-4|16|TRBV5-1
ASSPGTGASLAKNIQY
>TRBJ2-7|14|TRBV5-1
ASSLEPPGQVYEQY
>TRBJ1-1|11|TRBV7-2
ASSFISGTEAF
>TRBJ1-2|9|TRBV30
AWGTAYGYT
>TRBJ2-7|11|TRBV6-1
ASSRTGLSEQY
>TRBJ2-7|11|TRBV7-6
ASSLAGGDEQY
>TRBJ1-6|12|TRBV10-3
AISESQGNSPLH
>TRBJ2-2|10|TRBV4-1
ASSQTGGELF
>TRBJ2-1|10|TRBV7-9
ASSKTGLEQF
>TRBJ2-7|12|TRBV19
ASRGQGWAGEQY
>TRBJ1-1|11|TRBV5-6
ASSLIRDTEAF
>TRBJ2-2|15|TRBV7-8
ASSLAPARAGFGELF
>-|14|TRBV19
ASSTRGGTVVYEQY
>TRBJ2-7|12|TRBV5-1
AFFKQKAAYEQY
>TRBJ2-1|12|TRBV7-3
ASSQLALATEQF
>TRBJ2-7|13|TRBV2
ASHNPDTPAYEQY
>TRBJ1-2|12|TRBV9
ASSVGLSNYGYT
>TRBJ1-2|11|TRBV7-9
ASSPGPGMGYT
>TRBJ2-1|18|TRBV4-2
ASSQVLTGGRVGSYNEQF
>TRBJ2-1|13|TRBV6-4
ASSDSGSGINEQF
>TRBJ2-2|17|TRBV4-3
ASSQDTGSGSSRTGELF